The clone carrying this TCR beta chain was detected many times. Its antigen is currently unknown. Trimming pared 8 bases from V and 1 base from J, leaving 11 bases between. The CDR3 is made up of 14 amino acids. The germline V gene has CDR1 SGHTA and CDR2 FQGTGA. cDNA molecules, individually, were tagged with unique molecular identifiers. TCRdb independently ran MiXCR on the 5' RACE reads; one entry per CDR3 protein. The repertoire consists of some 57,000 distinct CDR3 sequences, with approximately 8% occurring once and the leading ten covering around 4.4%. This sample was included in a study of early T cells in non-severe SARS-CoV-2 infection. Study conclusions and caveats: Matching with VDJdb favored anti-spike CD8 responses (missing private and CD4 specificities).

The sequenced sample consisted of whole blood. The rearrangement links TRBV7-3 to TRBJ2-2; maybe TRBD1 (6 bases). The sequence was obtained from an adult who was a healthcare worker with PCR-confirmed SARS-CoV-2 infection or an uninfected control (not recorded which). CDR3 region: CASSLGQNTGELFF. The CDR3 DNA reads as TGTGCCAGCTCCTTGGGACAGAACACCGGGGAGCTGTTTTTT. The whole variable domain, remainder taken from reference TRBV7-3 and TRBJ2-2, is GAGVSQTPSNKVTEKGKYVELRCDPISGHTALYWYRQSLGQGPEFLIYFQGTGAADDSGLPNDRFFAVRPEGSVSTLKIQRTERGDSAVYLCASSLGQNTGELFFGEGSRLTVL.